The 7 T cell receptor beta chains in this list originate from one sample, sequenced in a study of T-cell reconstitution after alpha-beta-depleted transplantation in children. Construction of the TCRbeta library involved unique molecular identifiers. A single record per CDR3 protein comes from TCRdb applying MiXCR to the PCR reads. The table has roughly 180,000 distinct CDR3 sequences, over 8.5% seen once. Material: PBMCs, obtained before TCRalphabeta/CD19-depleted stem cell transplant. The source of these receptors is a boy aged 2 to 10 with acute myeloid leukemia, due to receive a stem cell transplant.

V usage is TRBV25-1 and J usage is TRBJ2-6, with 7 bases aligning to TRBD2. With V trimmed by 5 bases and J by 2 bases, 15 bases remained unmatched. The CDR3 consists of 19 residues. The germline V gene encodes CDR1 MGHDK and CDR2 SYGVNS. The CDR3 region is CASSFREAFYPAGANVLTF. CDR3 DNA: TGTGCCAGCAGTTTCCGGGAGGCCTTTTATCCCGCTGGGGCCAACGTCCTGACTTTC.

In its sample, this clonotype was seen many times. This sequence joins TRBV19 and TRBJ2-1; D ambiguous. V lost 7 bases to trimming and J lost 4 bases, with 17 bases between them. Per the germline V gene, CDR1 is LNHDA and CDR2 is SQIVND (reference sequence). This CDR3 has 15 amino acids. CDR3 sequence: CASTLRSNSYNEQFF. In nucleotides, the CDR3 is TGTGCCAGTACCCTGAGAAGTAACTCTTACAATGAGCAGTTCTTC. The full variable domain, with the rest looked up from reference TRBV19 and TRBJ2-1, is DGGITQSPKYLFRKEGQNVTLSCEQNLNHDAMYWYRQDPGQGLRLIYYSQIVNDFQKGDIAEGYSVSREKKESFPLTVTSAQKNPTAFYLCASTLRSNSYNEQFFGPGTRLTVL.

In this sample, this clonotype turned up many times. This rearrangement joins TRBV12-3 or TRBV12-4 to TRBJ1-1; D remains unclear. The V gene lost 6 bases and the J gene lost 4 bases, with 12 bases spanning the gap. This CDR3 contains 13 residues. CDR3: CASSPASGTEAFF. DNA of the CDR3: TGTGCCAGCAGCCCGGCTAGTGGCACTGAAGCTTTCTTT.

This clonotype was detected many times. The chain carries TRBV11-2 and TRBJ2-7; D unclear. V shed 10 bases and J shed 5 bases, with 15 bases lying between them. The germline V gene encodes CDR1 SGHAT and CDR2 FQNNGV. The CDR3 has 12 residues. CDR3 DNA: TGTGCCACCGAAAACGTGTTAGACGAGCAGTACTTC. Residues: CATENVLDEQYF.

The sample holds many counts of this clonotype. The junction shows a germline mismatch at one end, possibly a read error. The rearrangement joins TRBV7-7 to TRBJ2-2, with 7 positions matching TRBD1. Germline CDR1 reads SSHAT; CDR2 reads FNYEAQ (reference sequence). The length of the CDR3 is 16 residues. The CDR3 coding sequence is TGTGCTAGCAGCTTAGATCCTTACCGACAGGGCGGGGAGCTGTTTTTT. Translation gives CASSLDPYRQGGELFF.

Ten or more counts support this clonotype. The rearrangement joins TRBV20-1 to TRBJ2-5, with 10 bases matching TRBD2. In germline, CDR1 is DFQATT, CDR2 SNEGSKA (reference sequence). The junction had 11 bases not matched to a gene; V was cut back by 3 bases and J by 7 bases. CDR3 length equals 15 residues. The CDR3 loop reads CSASPASGSARTQYF. As DNA, the CDR3 is TGCAGTGCTAGTCCGGCTAGCGGGAGTGCTAGGACCCAGTACTTC.

In its sample, this clonotype was seen a few times. V is TRBV12-3 or TRBV12-4 and J is TRBJ2-6; the D call may be TRBD1 or TRBD2 (6 bases each). The germline V and J ends were trimmed by 4 bases and 2 bases, with 12 bases remaining between them. This CDR3 has 16 amino acids. CDR3: CASSYVGGAGANVLTF. The CDR3 DNA reads TGTGCCAGCAGTTACGTCGGGGGCGCTGGGGCCAACGTCCTGACTTTC.